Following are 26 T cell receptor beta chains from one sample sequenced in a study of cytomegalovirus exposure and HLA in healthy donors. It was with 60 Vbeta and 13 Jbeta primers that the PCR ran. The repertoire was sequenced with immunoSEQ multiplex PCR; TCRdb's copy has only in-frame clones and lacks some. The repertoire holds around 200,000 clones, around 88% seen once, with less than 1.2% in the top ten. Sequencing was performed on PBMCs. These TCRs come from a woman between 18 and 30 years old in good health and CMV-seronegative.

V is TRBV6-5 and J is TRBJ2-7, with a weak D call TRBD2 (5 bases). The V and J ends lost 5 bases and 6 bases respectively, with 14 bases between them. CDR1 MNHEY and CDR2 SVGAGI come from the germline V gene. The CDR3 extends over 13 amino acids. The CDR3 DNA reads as TGTGCCAGCAGTCGGGATTTACTAGGCGAGCAGTACTTC. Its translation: CASSRDLLGEQYF.

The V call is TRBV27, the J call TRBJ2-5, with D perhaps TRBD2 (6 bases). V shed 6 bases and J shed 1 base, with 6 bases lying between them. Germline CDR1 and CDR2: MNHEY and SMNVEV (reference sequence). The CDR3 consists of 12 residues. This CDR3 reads CASRGGQETQYF. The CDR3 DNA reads TGTGCCAGCAGGGGAGGCCAAGAGACCCAGTACTTC.

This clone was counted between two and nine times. CDR3 sequence reads: CASSPRQILGNTIYF. The CDR3 DNA follows: TGTGCCAGCAGCCCGAGACAGATCTTGGGAAACACCATATATTTT. This sequence joins TRBV4-2 and TRBJ1-3, with D possibly TRBD1 on 5 matching bases. CDR1 is LGHNA, CDR2 YNFKEQ, per germline. This CDR3 has 15 amino acids. V was pared by 4 bases and J by 4 bases, with 14 bases between.

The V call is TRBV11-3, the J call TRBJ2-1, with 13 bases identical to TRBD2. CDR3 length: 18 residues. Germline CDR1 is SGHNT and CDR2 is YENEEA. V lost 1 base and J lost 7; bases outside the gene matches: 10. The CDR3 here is CASSLGPGLAGRGNEQFF. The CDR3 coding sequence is TGTGCCAGCAGCTTAGGACCGGGACTAGCGGGAAGGGGGAATGAGCAGTTCTTC.

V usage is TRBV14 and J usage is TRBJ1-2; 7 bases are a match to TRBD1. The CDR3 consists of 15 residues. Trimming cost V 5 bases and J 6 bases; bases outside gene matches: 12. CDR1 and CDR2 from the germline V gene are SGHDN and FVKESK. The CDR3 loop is CASSKTKGGEDGYTF. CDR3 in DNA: TGTGCCAGCAGCAAAACAAAAGGGGGCGAGGATGGCTACACCTTC.

CDR3 sequence (DNA): TGCGCCAGCAGTGCTACTAGAGGACTAGCCAAAAACATTCAGTACTTC. Its translation is CASSATRGLAKNIQYF. This chain uses TRBV10-1 with TRBJ2-4; maybe TRBD2 (5 bases). Germline-derived CDR1 and CDR2 are WNHNN and SYGVQD (reference sequence). Trimming took 4 bases from V and 0 from J, leaving 13 bases between them. This CDR3 region has 16 residues.

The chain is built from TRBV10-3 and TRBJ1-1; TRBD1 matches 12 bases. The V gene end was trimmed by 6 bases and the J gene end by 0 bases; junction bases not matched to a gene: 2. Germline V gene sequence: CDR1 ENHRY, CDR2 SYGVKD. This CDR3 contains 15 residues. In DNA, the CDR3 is TGTGCCATCAGAGGGACAGGGGGCTTGAACACTGAAGCTTTCTTT. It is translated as CAIRGTGGLNTEAFF.

As DNA, the CDR3 is TGTGCCAGCTTTGGAGGGTTGGACGAGCAGTACTTC. Translation: CASFGGLDEQYF. The V gene is TRBV6-6, the J gene TRBJ2-7; a possible D gene is TRBD2 (6 bases). The CDR3 extends over 12 amino acids. Germline V gene sequence: CDR1 MNHNY, CDR2 SVGAGI (reference sequence). The V end lost 8 bases, the J end lost 5 bases, and 13 bases lay between the germline ends.

For the CDR3, the DNA is TGTGCCAGCAGCCCCCCTCGGACAGTCTCCTACGAGCAGTACTTC. It encodes CASSPPRTVSYEQYF. This chain connects TRBV6-7 to TRBJ2-7, with D tentatively TRBD1 (6 bases). TRBV6-7 is given ORF status, its function remaining uncertain. Trimming stripped 6 bases from V and 0 bases from J, with 15 bases between. This CDR3 is 15 amino acids long.

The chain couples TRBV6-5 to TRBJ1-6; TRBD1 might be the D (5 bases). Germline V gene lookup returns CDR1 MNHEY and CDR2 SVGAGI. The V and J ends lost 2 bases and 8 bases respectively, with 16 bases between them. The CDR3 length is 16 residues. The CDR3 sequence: CASSYDQGLPYSPLHF. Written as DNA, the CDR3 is TGTGCCAGCAGTTACGACCAGGGTTTGCCATATTCACCCCTCCACTTT.

The CDR3 spells CASTIHQGGQPQHF. DNA for the CDR3: TGTGCCAGCACCATCCATCAAGGGGGACAGCCCCAGCATTTT. This chain uses TRBV6-5 with TRBJ1-5, with D tentatively TRBD1 (6 bases). The CDR3 spans 14 residues. Germline-derived CDR1 and CDR2 are MNHEY and SVGAGI. V lost 7 bases and J 7 bases, leaving 17 bases between the germline ends.

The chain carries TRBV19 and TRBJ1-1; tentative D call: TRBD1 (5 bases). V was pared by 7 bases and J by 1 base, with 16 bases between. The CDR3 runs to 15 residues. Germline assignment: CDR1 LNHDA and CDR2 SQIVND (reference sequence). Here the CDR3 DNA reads TGTGCCAGTACCCTTTCGGGGGGTGGGAACACTGAAGCTTTCTTT. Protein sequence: CASTLSGGGNTEAFF.

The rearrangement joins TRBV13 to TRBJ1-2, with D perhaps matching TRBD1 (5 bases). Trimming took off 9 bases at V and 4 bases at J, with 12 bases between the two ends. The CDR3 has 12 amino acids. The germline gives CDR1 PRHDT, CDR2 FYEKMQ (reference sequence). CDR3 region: CASRSRVYGYTF. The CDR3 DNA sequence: TGTGCCAGTAGGAGCAGGGTCTATGGCTACACCTTC.

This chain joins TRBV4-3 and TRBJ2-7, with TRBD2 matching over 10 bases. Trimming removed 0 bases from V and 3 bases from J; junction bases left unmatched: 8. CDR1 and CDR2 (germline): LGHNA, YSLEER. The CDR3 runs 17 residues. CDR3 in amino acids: CASSQDRISGGLYEQYF. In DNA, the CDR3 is TGCGCCAGCAGCCAAGATCGGATTAGCGGGGGGCTCTACGAGCAGTACTTC.

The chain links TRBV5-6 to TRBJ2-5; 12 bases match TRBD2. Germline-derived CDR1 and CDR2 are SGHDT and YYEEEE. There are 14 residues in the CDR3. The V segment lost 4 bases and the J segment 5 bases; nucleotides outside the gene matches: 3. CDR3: CASSTGLAGETQYF. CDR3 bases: TGTGCCAGCAGCACTGGACTAGCGGGGGAGACCCAGTACTTC.

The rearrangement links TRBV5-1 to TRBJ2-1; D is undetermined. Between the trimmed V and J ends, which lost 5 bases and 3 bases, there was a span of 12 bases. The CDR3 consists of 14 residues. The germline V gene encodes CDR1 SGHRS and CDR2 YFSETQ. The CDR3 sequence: CASRMLEFYNEQFF. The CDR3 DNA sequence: TGCGCCAGCAGGATGTTGGAGTTCTACAATGAGCAGTTCTTC. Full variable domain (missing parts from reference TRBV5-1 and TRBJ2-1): KAGVTQTPRYLIKTRGQQVTLSCSPISGHRSVSWYQQTPGQGLQFLFEYFSETQRNKGNFPGRFSGRQFSNSRSEMNVSTLELGDSALYLCASRMLEFYNEQFFGPGTRLTVL.

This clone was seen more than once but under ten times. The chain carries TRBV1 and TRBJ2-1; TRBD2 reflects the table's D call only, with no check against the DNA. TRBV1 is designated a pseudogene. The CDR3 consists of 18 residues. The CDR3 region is CTSSLKPRTSGENNEQFF. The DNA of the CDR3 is TGCACCAGCAGCCTCAAGCCCCGGACTAGCGGCGAAAACAATGAGCAGTTCTTC.

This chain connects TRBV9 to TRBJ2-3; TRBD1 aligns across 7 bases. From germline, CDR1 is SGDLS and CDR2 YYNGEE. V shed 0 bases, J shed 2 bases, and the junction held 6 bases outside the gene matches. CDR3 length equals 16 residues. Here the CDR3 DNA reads TGTGCCAGCAGCGTAGGAGGGGGCGCGGTCACAGATACGCAGTATTTT. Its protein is CASSVGGGAVTDTQYF. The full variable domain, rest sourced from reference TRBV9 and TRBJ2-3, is DSGVTQTPKHLITATGQRVTLRCSPRSGDLSVYWYQQSLDQGLQFLIQYYNGEERAKGNILERFSAQQFPDLHSELNLSSLELGDSALYFCASSVGGGAVTDTQYFGPGTRLTVL.

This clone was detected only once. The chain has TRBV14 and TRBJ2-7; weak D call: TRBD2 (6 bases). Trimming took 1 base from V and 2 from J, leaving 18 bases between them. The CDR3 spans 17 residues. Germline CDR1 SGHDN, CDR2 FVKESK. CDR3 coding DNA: TGTGCCAGCAGCCAAGGAGTAAAAGCGGGCACCACCTACGAGCAGTACTTC. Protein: CASSQGVKAGTTYEQYF. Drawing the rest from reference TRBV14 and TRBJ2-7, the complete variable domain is EAGVTQFPSHSVIEKGQTVTLRCDPISGHDNLYWYRRVMGKEIKFLLHFVKESKQDESGMPNNRFLAERTGGTYSTLKVQPAELEDSGVYFCASSQGVKAGTTYEQYFGPGTRLTVT.

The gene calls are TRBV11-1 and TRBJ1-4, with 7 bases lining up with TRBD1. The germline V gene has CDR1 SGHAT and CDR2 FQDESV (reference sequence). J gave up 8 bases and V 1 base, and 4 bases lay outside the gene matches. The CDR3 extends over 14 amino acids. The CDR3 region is CASSLGQGGEKLFF. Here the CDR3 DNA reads TGTGCCAGCAGCTTAGGACAGGGTGGGGAAAAACTGTTTTTT.

CDR3 bases: TGTGCCAGCAGCTTAGATCCGACAGGGGGCACTGAAGCTTTCTTT. It is translated as CASSLDPTGGTEAFF. This chain uses TRBV7-2 with TRBJ1-1; 9 nucleotides align to TRBD1. V was clipped by 1 base and J by 4 bases; unmatched bases: 4. The CDR3 runs to 15 residues. The germline V gene has CDR1 SGHTA and CDR2 FQGNSA.

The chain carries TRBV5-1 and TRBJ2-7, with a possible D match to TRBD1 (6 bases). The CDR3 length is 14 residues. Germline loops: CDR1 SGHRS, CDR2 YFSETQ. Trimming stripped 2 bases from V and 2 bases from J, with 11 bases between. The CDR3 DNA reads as TGCGCCAGCAGCTTTACAGGGCCAGCCTACGAGCAGTACTTC. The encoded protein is CASSFTGPAYEQYF.

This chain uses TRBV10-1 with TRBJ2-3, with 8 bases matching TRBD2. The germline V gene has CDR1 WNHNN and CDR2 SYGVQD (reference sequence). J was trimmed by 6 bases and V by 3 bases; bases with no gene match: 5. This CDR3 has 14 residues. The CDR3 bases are TGCGCCAGCAGTGAATCGAGCGGGAGTGATACGCAGTATTTT. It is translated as CASSESSGSDTQYF.

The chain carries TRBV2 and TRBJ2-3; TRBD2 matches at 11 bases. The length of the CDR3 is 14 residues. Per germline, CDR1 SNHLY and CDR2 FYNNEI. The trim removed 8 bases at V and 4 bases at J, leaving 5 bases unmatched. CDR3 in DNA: TGTGCCAGCCGTCAGACTAGCGGGGCAGATACGCAGTATTTT. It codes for CASRQTSGADTQYF.

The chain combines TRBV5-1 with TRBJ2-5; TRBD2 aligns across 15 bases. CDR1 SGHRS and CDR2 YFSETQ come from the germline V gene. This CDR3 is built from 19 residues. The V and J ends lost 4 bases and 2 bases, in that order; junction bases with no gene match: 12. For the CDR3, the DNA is TGCGCCAGCAGCGGTCCGGGACTAGCGGGGGGAGGGGCTCAAGAGACCCAGTACTTC. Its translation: CASSGPGLAGGGAQETQYF. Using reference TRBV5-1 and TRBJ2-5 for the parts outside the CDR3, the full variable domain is KAGVTQTPRYLIKTRGQQVTLSCSPISGHRSVSWYQQTPGQGLQFLFEYFSETQRNKGNFPGRFSGRQFSNSRSEMNVSTLELGDSALYLCASSGPGLAGGGAQETQYFGPGTRLLVL.

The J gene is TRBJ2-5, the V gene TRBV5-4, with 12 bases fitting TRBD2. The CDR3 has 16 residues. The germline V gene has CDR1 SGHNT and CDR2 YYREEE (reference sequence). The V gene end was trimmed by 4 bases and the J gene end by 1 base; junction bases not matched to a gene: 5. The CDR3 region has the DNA TGTGCCAGCAGCCTGTCGACTAGCGGGGGCCAAGAGACCCAGTACTTC. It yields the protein CASSLSTSGGQETQYF.